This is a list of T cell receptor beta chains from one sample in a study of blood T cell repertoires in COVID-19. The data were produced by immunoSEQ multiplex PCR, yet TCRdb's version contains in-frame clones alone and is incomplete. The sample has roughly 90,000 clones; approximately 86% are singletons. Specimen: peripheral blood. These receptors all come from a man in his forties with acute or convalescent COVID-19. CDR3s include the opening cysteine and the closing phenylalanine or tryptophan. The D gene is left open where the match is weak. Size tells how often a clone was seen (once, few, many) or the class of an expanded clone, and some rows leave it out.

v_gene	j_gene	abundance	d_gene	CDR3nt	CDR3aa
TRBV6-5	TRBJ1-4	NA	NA	TGTGCCAGCGGCGACAGCTATGCAACTAATGAAAAACTGTTTTTT	CASGDSYATNEKLFF
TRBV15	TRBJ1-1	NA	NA	TGTGCCACCAGCACCCCGACCTGGAGGACTGAAGCTTTCTTT	CATSTPTWRTEAFF
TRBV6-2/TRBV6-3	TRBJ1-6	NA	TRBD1	TGTGCCAGCAGTTCCATGACAGGGTTCAGTTCACCCCTCCACTTT	CASSSMTGFSSPLHF
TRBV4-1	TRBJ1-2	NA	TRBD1	TGCGCCAGCAGCCAAGCCCCGACAGGGGGGTATGGCTACACCTTC	CASSQAPTGGYGYTF
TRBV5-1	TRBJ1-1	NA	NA	TGCGCCAGCAGCTCGTTCTCGGTGAACACTGAAGCTTTCTTT	CASSSFSVNTEAFF
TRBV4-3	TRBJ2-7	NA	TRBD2	TGCGCCAGCAGCCAATCGGTAGCGGGGGACTACGAGCAGTACTTC	CASSQSVAGDYEQYF
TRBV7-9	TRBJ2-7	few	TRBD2	TGTGCCAGCAGCTTCAGTTCGCTAGCGGGGACCTACGAGCAGTACTTC	CASSFSSLAGTYEQYF
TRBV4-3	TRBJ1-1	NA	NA	TGCGCCAGCAGCCAAATTAGGAACACTGAAGCTTTCTTT	CASSQIRNTEAFF
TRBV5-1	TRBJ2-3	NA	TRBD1	TGCGCCAGCAGCTTGGGTGGGGACAGGGGCCGGGATACGCAGTATTTT	CASSLGGDRGRDTQYF
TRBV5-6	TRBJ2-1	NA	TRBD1	TGTGCCAGCAGCCTACGGACGGGACAGCTCAATGAGCAGTTCTTC	CASSLRTGQLNEQFF
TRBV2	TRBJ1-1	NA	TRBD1	TGTGCCAGCAGGAGGGACAGTCCAAACACTGAAGCTTTCTTT	CASRRDSPNTEAFF
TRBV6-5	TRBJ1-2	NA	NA	TGTGCCAGCATGAACGGGGCGGGACTTTATGGCTACACCTTC	CASMNGAGLYGYTF
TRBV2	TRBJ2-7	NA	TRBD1	TGTGCCAGCCCTGGACAGGGACTGGGCGAGCAGTACTTC	CASPGQGLGEQYF
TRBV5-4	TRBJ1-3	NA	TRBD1	TGTGCCAGCAGCTCGGACAGGTTCTCTGGAAACACCATATATTTT	CASSSDRFSGNTIYF
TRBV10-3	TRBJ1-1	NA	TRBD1	TGTGCCACGAGACAGGGGACTCCGAACACTGAAGCTTTCTTT	CATRQGTPNTEAFF
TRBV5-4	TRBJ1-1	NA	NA	TGTGCCAGCAGCAGTGGCCAGGGGTTGGGGACTGAAGCTTTCTTT	CASSSGQGLGTEAFF
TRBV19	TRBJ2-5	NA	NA	TGTGCCAGTAGTATAGATCGGGAATTGGCAGGAGAGACCCAGTACTTC	CASSIDRELAGETQYF
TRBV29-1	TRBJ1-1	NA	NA	TGCAGCTCCTGGACGGGACATCGAGCTTTCTTT	CSSWTGHRAFF
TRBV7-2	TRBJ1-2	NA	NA	TGTGCCAGCAGCCCCCCGGGTCAGGGCTATGGCTACACCTTC	CASSPPGQGYGYTF
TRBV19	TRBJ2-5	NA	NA	TGTGCCAGTAGTGCCACAGGTTTCCAAGAGACCCAGTACTTC	CASSATGFQETQYF
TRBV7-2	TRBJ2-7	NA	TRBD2	TGTGCCAGCAGCTTAGTAGGGACTAGCGGGAGAAGCCACGAGCAGTACTTC	CASSLVGTSGRSHEQYF
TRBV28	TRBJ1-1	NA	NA	TGTGCCAGCGTCCTCGGGGGAGGGAACACTGAAGCTTTCTTT	CASVLGGGNTEAFF
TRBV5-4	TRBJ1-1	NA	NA	TGTGCCAGCAGTCAGGTTGACTGGGAGTGGACTGAAGCTTTCTTT	CASSQVDWEWTEAFF
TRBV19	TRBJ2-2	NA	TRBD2	TGTGCCAGTAGTAAGTCGGGACTATCCGACACCGGGGAGCTGTTTTTT	CASSKSGLSDTGELFF
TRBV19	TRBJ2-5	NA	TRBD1	TGTGCCAGTAGAGCAGCAGGGGGCGATGAGACCCAGTACTTC	CASRAAGGDETQYF
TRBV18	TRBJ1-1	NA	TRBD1	TGTGCCAGCTCACCAGGGACAGGGGGCTGGAACACTGAAGCTTTCTTT	CASSPGTGGWNTEAFF
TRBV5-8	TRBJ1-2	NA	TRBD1	TGTGCCAGCAGCCGGACAGGGGGCTTCTATGGCTACACCTTC	CASSRTGGFYGYTF
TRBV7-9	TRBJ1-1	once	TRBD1	TGTGCCAGCAGCCCCGTACAGGGGGCGAACACTGAAGCTTTCTTT	CASSPVQGANTEAFF
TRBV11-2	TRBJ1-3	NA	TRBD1	TGTGCCAGCAGCTTTGAGGGGGCCTCTGGAAACACCATATATTTT	CASSFEGASGNTIYF
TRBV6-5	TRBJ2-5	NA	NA	TGTGCCAGCAGAAAAAGACCGGGAGAACAAGAGACCCAGTACTTC	CASRKRPGEQETQYF
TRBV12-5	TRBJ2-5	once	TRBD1	TGTGCTAGTGGTTTGTTTAGGACAGGGGTAGAGACCCAGTACTTC	CASGLFRTGVETQYF
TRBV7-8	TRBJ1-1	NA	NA	TGTGCCAGCAGCTTACTTGGGCAAGGGGCAACTGAAGCTTTCTTT	CASSLLGQGATEAFF
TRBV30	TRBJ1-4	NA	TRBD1	TGTGCCTGCCAAGACAGGGGCGGGAATGAAAAACTGTTTTTT	CACQDRGGNEKLFF
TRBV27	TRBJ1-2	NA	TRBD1	TGTGCCAGCAGTCCCCGGACAGGGGCGTACGCAAACTATGGCTACACCTTC	CASSPRTGAYANYGYTF
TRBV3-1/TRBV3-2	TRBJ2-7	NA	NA	TGTGCCAGCAGCCAAGACCCCACTAGACCCTACGAGCAGTACTTC	CASSQDPTRPYEQYF
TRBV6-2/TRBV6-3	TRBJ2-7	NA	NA	TGTGCCAGCAGTCACTCCTACGAGCAGTACTTC	CASSHSYEQYF
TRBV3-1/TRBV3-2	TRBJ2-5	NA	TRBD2	TGTGCCAGCAGCGCGGGAACGGGGGGGGAGACCCAGTACTTC	CASSAGTGGETQYF
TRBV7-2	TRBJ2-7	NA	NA	TGTGCCAGCAGCAATGGTGGCAGCTCCTACGAGCAGTACTTC	CASSNGGSSYEQYF
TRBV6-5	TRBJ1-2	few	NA	TGTGCCAGCAGTTCCCCCGGGGGGCATGGCTACACCTTC	CASSSPGGHGYTF
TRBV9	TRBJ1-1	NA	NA	TGTGCCAGCAGCGTTTCAGGGACTAATGAAGCTTTCTTT	CASSVSGTNEAFF
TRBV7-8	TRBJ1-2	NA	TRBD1	TGTGCCAGCAGCTGGGACAGGGATGGCTACACCTTC	CASSWDRDGYTF
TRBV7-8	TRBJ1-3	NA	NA	TGTGCCAGCAGCTCTGTTTTTGGCAGCGATCTATCTGGAAACACCATATATTTT	CASSSVFGSDLSGNTIYF
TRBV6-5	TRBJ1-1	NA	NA	TGTGCCAGCAGCCGCGACCGGGACACTGAAGCTTTCTTT	CASSRDRDTEAFF
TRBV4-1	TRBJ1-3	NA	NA	TGCGCCAGCAGCCCATTAACTCGACAGACCAGCGAGTCGAGCTCTGGAAACACCATATATTTT	CASSPLTRQTSESSSGNTIYF
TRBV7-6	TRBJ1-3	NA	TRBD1	TGTGCCAGCAGCCTGATTAGTGGGACAGGCTGGGGAAACACCATATATTTT	CASSLISGTGWGNTIYF
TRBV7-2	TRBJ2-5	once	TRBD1	TGTGCCAGCAGCTTAGAGGGAAAGGGGGCTTGGGAGACCCAGTACTTC	CASSLEGKGAWETQYF
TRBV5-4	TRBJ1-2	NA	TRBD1	TGTGCCAGCAGCGCCCCGGGACAGAACAACTATGGCTACACCTTC	CASSAPGQNNYGYTF
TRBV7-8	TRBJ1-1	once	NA	TGTGCCAGCAGCTTAGTTACAGGGATGAACACTGAAGCTTTCTTT	CASSLVTGMNTEAFF
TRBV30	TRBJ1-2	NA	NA	TGTGCCCAGGGAGGGGCCACTGGCTACACCTTC	CAQGGATGYTF
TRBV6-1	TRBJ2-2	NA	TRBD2	TGTGCCAGCAGTGAAGCAGCGGGGGGCGCGAACACCGGGGAGCTGTTTTTT	CASSEAAGGANTGELFF
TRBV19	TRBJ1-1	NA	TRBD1	TGTGCCAGTTCCGACAGGGGGCCTGAAGCTTTCTTT	CASSDRGPEAFF
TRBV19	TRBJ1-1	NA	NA	TGTGCCAGTAGTTCGCAGCGACTAATAATGAACACTGAAGCTTTCTTT	CASSSQRLIMNTEAFF
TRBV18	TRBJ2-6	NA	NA	TGTGCCAGCTCACCCAGTGGCAGGGCAGGGGCCAACGTCCTGACTTTC	CASSPSGRAGANVLTF
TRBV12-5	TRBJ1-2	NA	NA	TGTGCTAGTGGTTTGAAGGGGGGCTACACCTTC	CASGLKGGYTF
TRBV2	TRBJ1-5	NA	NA	TGTGCCAGCAGTAGAGAGGGGCCCCAGCATTTT	CASSREGPQHF
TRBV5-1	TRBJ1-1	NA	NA	TGCGCCAGCAGCTTGGATTGGGTCGGGGGCACTGAAGCTTTCTTT	CASSLDWVGGTEAFF
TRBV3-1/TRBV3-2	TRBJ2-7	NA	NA	TGTGTCAGCAGCCAAGGGACACTCGTCTCCTACGAGCAGTACTTC	CVSSQGTLVSYEQYF
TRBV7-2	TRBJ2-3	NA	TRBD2	TGTGCCAGCAGCTTCCGACTAGCTGGGACAGATACGCAGTATTTT	CASSFRLAGTDTQYF
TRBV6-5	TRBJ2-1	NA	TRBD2	TGTGCCAGCAGTCTCGGGGGAGGGACCTACAATGAGCAGTTCTTC	CASSLGGGTYNEQFF